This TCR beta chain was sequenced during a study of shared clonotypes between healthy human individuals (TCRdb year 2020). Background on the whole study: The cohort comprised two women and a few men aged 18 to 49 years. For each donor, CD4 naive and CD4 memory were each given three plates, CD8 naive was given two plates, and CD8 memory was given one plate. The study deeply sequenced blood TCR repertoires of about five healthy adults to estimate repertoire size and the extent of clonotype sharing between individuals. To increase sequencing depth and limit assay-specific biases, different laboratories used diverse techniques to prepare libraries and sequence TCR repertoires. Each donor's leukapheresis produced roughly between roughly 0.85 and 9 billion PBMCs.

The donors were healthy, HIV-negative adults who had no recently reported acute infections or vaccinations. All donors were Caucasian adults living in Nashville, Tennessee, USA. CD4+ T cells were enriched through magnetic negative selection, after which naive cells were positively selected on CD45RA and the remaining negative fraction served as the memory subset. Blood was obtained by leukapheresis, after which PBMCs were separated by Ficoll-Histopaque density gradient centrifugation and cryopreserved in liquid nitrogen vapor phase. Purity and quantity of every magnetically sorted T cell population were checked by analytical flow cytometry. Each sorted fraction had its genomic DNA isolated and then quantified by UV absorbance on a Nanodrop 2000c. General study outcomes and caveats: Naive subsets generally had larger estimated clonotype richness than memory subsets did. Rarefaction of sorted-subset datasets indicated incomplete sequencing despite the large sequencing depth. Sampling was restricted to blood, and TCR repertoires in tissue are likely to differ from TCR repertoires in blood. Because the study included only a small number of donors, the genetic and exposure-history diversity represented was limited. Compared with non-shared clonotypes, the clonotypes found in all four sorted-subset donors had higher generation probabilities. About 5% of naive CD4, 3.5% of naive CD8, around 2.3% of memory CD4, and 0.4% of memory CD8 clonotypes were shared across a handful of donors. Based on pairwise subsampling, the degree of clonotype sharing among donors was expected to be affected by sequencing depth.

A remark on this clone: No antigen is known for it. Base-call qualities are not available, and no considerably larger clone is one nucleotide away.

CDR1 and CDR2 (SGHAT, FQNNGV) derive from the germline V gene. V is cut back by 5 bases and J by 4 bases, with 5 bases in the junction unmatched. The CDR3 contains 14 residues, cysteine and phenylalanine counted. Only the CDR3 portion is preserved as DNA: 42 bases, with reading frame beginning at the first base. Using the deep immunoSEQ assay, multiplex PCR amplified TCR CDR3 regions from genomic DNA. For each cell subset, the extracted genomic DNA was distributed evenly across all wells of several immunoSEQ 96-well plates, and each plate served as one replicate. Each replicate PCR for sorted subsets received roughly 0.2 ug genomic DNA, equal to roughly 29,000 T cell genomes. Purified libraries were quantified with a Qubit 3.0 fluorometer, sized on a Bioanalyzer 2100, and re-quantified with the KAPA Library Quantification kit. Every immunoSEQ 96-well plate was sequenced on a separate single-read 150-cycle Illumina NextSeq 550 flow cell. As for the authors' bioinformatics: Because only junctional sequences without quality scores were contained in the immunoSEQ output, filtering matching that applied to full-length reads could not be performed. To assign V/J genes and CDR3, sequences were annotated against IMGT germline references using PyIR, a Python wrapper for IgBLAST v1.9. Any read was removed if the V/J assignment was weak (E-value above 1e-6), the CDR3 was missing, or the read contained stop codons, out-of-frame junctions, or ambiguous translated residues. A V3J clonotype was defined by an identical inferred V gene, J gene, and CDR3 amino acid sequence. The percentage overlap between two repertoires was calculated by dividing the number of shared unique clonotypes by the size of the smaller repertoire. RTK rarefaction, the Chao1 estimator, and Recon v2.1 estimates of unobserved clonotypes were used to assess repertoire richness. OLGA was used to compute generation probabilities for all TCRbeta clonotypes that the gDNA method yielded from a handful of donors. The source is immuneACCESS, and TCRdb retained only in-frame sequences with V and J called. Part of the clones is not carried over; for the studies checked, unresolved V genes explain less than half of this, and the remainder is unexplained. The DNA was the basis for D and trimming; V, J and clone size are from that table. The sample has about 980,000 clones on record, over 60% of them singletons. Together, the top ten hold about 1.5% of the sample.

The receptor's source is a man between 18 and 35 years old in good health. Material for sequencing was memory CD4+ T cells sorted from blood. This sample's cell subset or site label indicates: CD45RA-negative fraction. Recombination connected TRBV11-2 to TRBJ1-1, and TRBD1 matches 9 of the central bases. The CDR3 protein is CASSLQGARTEAFF. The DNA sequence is TGTGCCAGCAGCCTACAGGGGGCTCGCACTGAAGCTTTCTTT. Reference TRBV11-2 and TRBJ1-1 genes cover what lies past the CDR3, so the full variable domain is EAGVAQSPRYKIIEKRQSVAFWCNPISGHATLYWYQQILGQGPKLLIQFQNNGVVDDSQLPKDRFSAERLKGVDSTLKIQPAKLEDSAVYLCASSLQGARTEAFFGQGTRLTVV.